This is a list of T cell receptor beta chains from one sample in a study of human T cells and chemical hapten exposure. TCRdb itself ran the RACE reads through MiXCR, one entry per CDR3 protein. The data show some 74,000 distinct CDR3 sequences, 14% seen once. Material: whole blood, obtained in connection with sensitization to the hapten diphenylcyclopropenone (DPC). These receptors were obtained from a woman in her forties or fifties with alopecia areata. Some clones in this sample may be carry-over from other donors' samples. Each CDR3 is given with its conserved first and last residue. Each record gives: D gene, V gene, J gene, clone size, CDR3 DNA, CDR3 protein. D genes are given only for firm matches. Some rows mark clone size as missing; the rest say once, few, many or name a class of expanded clone.

D: NA
V: TRBV27
J: TRBJ1-1
size: NA
DNA: TGTGCCAGCAGAGAACAAAACACTGAAGCTTTCTTT
CDR3: CASREQNTEAFF

D: NA
V: TRBV25-1
J: TRBJ1-4
size: many
DNA: TGTGCCAGCAGTGATTTCGAAAAACTGTTTTTT
CDR3: CASSDFEKLFF

D: NA
V: TRBV21-1
J: TRBJ2-4
size: few
DNA: TGTGCCAGCAGCAAAGCGCGGAAGGGACTCGCCGTAGGCATTCAGTACTTC
CDR3: CASSKARKGLAVGIQYF

D: NA
V: TRBV29-1
J: TRBJ2-3
size: few
DNA: TGCAGCGTTGGGGTGGTGACTTACACAGATACGCAGTATTTT
CDR3: CSVGVVTYTDTQYF

D: NA
V: TRBV11-2
J: TRBJ2-1
size: NA
DNA: TGTGCCAGCAGTTTCGGGGCAGGGGTCAACAATGAGCAGTTCTTC
CDR3: CASSFGAGVNNEQFF

D: NA
V: TRBV6-2/TRBV6-3
J: TRBJ1-5
size: few
DNA: TGTGCCAGCAGCACCGGGGCCTCGGAACAGCCCCAGCATTTT
CDR3: CASSTGASEQPQHF

D: TRBD1
V: TRBV29-1
J: TRBJ1-5
size: NA
DNA: TGCAGCGCAAAGGACAGGGGCGATCAGCCCCAGCATTTT
CDR3: CSAKDRGDQPQHF

D: NA
V: TRBV5-6
J: TRBJ1-5
size: NA
DNA: TGTGCCAGCAGCCGCCTTCCGGGGCCCCAGCATTTT
CDR3: CASSRLPGPQHF

D: NA
V: TRBV2
J: TRBJ1-5
size: NA
DNA: TGTGCCAGCGGTTCATCAGGGGGCAATCAGCCCCAGCATTTT
CDR3: CASGSSGGNQPQHF

D: NA
V: TRBV7-6
J: TRBJ1-3
size: few
DNA: TGTGCCAGCAGCCCCAGGACAGATAGAAACACCATATATTTT
CDR3: CASSPRTDRNTIYF